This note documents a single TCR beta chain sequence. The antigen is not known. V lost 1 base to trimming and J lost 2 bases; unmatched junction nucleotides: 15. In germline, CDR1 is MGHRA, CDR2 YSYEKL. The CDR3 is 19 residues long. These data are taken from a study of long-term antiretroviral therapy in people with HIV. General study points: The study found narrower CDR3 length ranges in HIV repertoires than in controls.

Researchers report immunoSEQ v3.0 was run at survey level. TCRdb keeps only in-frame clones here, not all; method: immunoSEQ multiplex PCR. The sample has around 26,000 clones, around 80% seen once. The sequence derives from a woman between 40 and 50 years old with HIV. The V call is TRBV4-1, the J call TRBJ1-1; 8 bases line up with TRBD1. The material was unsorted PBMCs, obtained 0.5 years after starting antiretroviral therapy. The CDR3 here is CASSQVSILSGTGNTEAFF. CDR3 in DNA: TGCGCCAGCAGCCAAGTCTCAATCCTCTCCGGGACAGGCAACACTGAAGCTTTCTTT.